Here is one TCR beta chain with its context. Its target is not known. Blood libraries mostly used about 0.5 ug genomic DNA, six replicates each. Only in-frame clones appear in the TCRdb table, and some are missing; sequencing was by immunoSEQ multiplex PCR. The sample yields approximately 15,000 clones, more than 70% seen once. The data were obtained in a study of neoadjuvant anti-PD-1 for oral cavity cancer. Findings and caveats of the study: TCR analyses covered only a few patients per response group. After neoadjuvant nivolumab, PBMC T cell clonality was significantly higher in non-responders than responders.

This CDR3 contains 14 residues. Germline V gene sequence: CDR1 ENHRY, CDR2 SYGVKD. V lost 5 bases and J lost 7; bases outside the gene matches: 6. The time point: after neoadjuvant nivolumab, at surgical resection. These newly diagnosed stage II-IVA oral cavity squamous cell carcinoma patients had no prior systemic or radiation treatment. This chain uses TRBV10-3 with TRBJ2-7, with TRBD1 matching over 12 bases. Here the sequenced sample was PBMCs, taken after nivolumab (anti-PD-1) treatment. This TCR derives from a person aged 40 to 85 with oral cavity squamous cell carcinoma. The CDR3 spells CAISPGQGAGEQYF. DNA for the CDR3: TGTGCCATCAGTCCGGGACAGGGGGCTGGAGAGCAGTACTTC.